Shown below are 18 T cell receptor beta chains from a single sample sequenced in a study of T cells after yellow fever vaccination. TCRdb re-analysed the 5' RACE reads in MiXCR, keeping a single row per CDR3 protein. The table records some 320,000 distinct CDR3 sequences, approximately 4% of them present only once. The starting material was PBMCs, obtained 5 days after the yellow fever booster vaccination. These receptors came from a man aged 18-30 years who received the YFV17D yellow fever vaccine.

This clonotype was observed a single time. The germline gene is not matched at one end of the junction; a read error may be the cause. The V call is TRBV18, the J call TRBJ2-7; D could derive from TRBD1 or TRBD2 (6 bases each). CDR1 KGHSH and CDR2 LQKENI come from the germline V gene. The CDR3 consists of 17 residues. This CDR3 reads CGSSGALWGATDHEQYF. In DNA, the CDR3 is TGTGGCAGCTCAGGGGCTTTATGGGGGGCTACGGACCACGAGCAGTACTTC.

The V and J genes are TRBV19 and TRBJ1-2, with 8 bases that match TRBD1. The germline gives CDR1 LNHDA, CDR2 SQIVND (reference sequence). V gave up 8 bases and J gave up 8 bases; unmatched junction bases: 7. The CDR3 sequence is 12 residues long. The CDR3 sequence is CASWVRGHGYTF. CDR3 sequence (DNA): TGTGCCAGTTGGGTCAGGGGGCACGGCTACACCTTC.

In its sample, this clonotype was seen a few times. The chain has TRBV9 and TRBJ2-5; possible D gene TRBD1, 5 bases. CDR3 size: 15 residues. CDR1 is SGDLS, CDR2 YYNGEE, per germline. The ends were cut back, 0 bases at V and 4 bases at J, with 13 bases in the middle. In DNA form, the CDR3 reads TGTGCCAGCAGCGTAGGTCCAGGGTGGGGAGAGACCCAGTACTTC. Translated: CASSVGPGWGETQYF.

This clonotype was observed many times. V usage is TRBV4-3 and J usage is TRBJ1-6; D may be TRBD1 (5 bases). Germline CDR1 reads LGHNA; CDR2 reads YSLEER. CDR3 length: 14 residues. V was cut by 0 bases and J by 7 bases, with 7 bases left in between. CDR3 sequence (DNA): TGCGCCAGCAGCCAAGATGGGGGGAATTCACCCCTCCACTTT. It translates to CASSQDGGNSPLHF.

This clonotype was counted a few times. The V call is TRBV4-2, the J call TRBJ2-7; D not certain. This CDR3 has 13 amino acids. Trimming left V 1 base short and J 4 bases short, with 8 bases between. CDR1 is LGHNA, CDR2 YNFKEQ, per germline. CDR3: CASSQGMVYEQYF. The DNA of the CDR3 is TGTGCCAGCAGCCAAGGGATGGTGTACGAGCAGTACTTC.

This chain uses TRBV4-2 with TRBJ2-2; D not certain. The ends were cut back, 4 bases at V and 5 bases at J, with 14 bases in the middle. The germline gives CDR1 LGHNA, CDR2 YNFKEQ. The CDR3 runs to 15 residues. In DNA form, the CDR3 reads TGTGCCAGCAGCCGATCAACGGTGGGAACCGGGGAGCTGTTTTTT. This codes for CASSRSTVGTGELFF.

The J gene is TRBJ2-1, the V gene TRBV6-1; D possibly uses TRBD1 or TRBD2 (6 bases each). Between the trimmed V and J ends, which lost 6 bases and 3 bases, there was a span of 15 bases. This CDR3 is built from 15 residues. CDR1 and CDR2 from the germline V gene are MNHNS and SASEGT. CDR3 in amino acids: CASSSAGGDYNEQFF. The CDR3 bases are TGTGCCAGCAGCTCGGCCGGGGGCGACTACAATGAGCAGTTCTTC.

This chain connects TRBV7-9 to TRBJ2-7; D unclear. The length of the CDR3 is 15 residues. Trimming removed 0 bases at V and 5 bases at J, with 14 bases between. Germline V gene sequence: CDR1 SEHNR, CDR2 FQNEAQ (reference sequence). The CDR3 DNA is TGTGCCAGCAGCTTAGCGGGTACGGCCGGCGACGAGCAGTACTTC. Amino acid sequence: CASSLAGTAGDEQYF.

This clonotype was detected ten times or more. V and J are TRBV20-1 and TRBJ2-1; no reliable D call. The length of the CDR3 is 16 residues. Germline-derived CDR1 and CDR2 are DFQATT and SNEGSKA (reference sequence). Trimming removed 1 base from V and 3 bases from J, with 16 bases in between. Here the CDR3 reads CSARVSETLFYNEQFF. Written as DNA, the CDR3 is TGCAGTGCTAGAGTATCAGAGACCTTATTCTACAATGAGCAGTTCTTC.

This chain joins TRBV29-1 and TRBJ2-3, with 11 positions matching TRBD2. Trimming at V came to 3 bases and at J to 5 bases, leaving 7 bases not matched to a gene. The CDR3 totals 15 residues. Germline V lookup: CDR1 SQVTM, CDR2 ANQGSEA. CDR3 DNA: TGCAGCGTTGAGGGTAGCGGGGGGGCCCGAGATACGCAGTATTTT. Translated, it gives CSVEGSGGARDTQYF.

Ten or more counts support this clonotype. The chain couples TRBV7-9 to TRBJ2-5, with 9 bases aligning to TRBD2. Losses at the gene ends were 5 bases for V and 5 bases for J; bases not matched to a gene: 9. The germline gives CDR1 SEHNR, CDR2 FQNEAQ (reference sequence). The CDR3 is 15 residues long. CDR3 nucleotide sequence: TGTGCCAGCAGCACGCGACTAGCGGCGGGGGAGACCCAGTACTTC. This codes for CASSTRLAAGETQYF. The complete variable domain, with remaining parts taken from reference TRBV7-9 and TRBJ2-5, reads DTGVSQNPRHKITKRGQNVTFRCDPISEHNRLYWYRQTLGQGPEFLTYFQNEAQLEKSRLLSDRFSAERPKGSFSTLEIQRTEQGDSAMYLCASSTRLAAGETQYFGPGTRLLVL.

This clonotype was seen a few times. V is TRBV12-3 or TRBV12-4 and J is TRBJ1-1, with unresolved D. Trimming took 7 bases from V and 0 from J, leaving 18 bases between them. The CDR3 runs 16 residues. As DNA, the CDR3 is TGTGCCAGCACCATAGGACCTAATAGGATGAACACTGAAGCTTTCTTT. It is translated as CASTIGPNRMNTEAFF.

This clonotype was counted a few times. The chain uses TRBV5-6 and TRBJ2-7, with a possible D match to TRBD2 (6 bases). The V gene's germline CDR1 is SGHDT and CDR2 YYEEEE. This CDR3 has 13 amino acids. V gave up 8 bases and J gave up 3 bases, with 15 bases separating them. The CDR3 coding sequence is TGTGCCAGTGCTTTCGGGGGAAGCTACGAGCAGTACGTC. Translation gives CASAFGGSYEQYV.

The chain carries TRBV6-5 and TRBJ1-1, with D hard to call. Trimming left V 6 bases short and J 4 bases short, with 12 bases between. The CDR3 loop spans 13 amino acids. Germline V gene data show CDR1 as MNHEY and CDR2 as SVGAGI. In DNA form, the CDR3 reads TGTGCCAGCAGCGCTCGGGTACGCACTGAAGCTTTCTTT. Its protein is CASSARVRTEAFF.

The sample holds a few counts of this clonotype. The rearrangement links TRBV7-8 to TRBJ1-1; D not certain. Trimming left V 2 bases short and J 0 bases short, with 10 bases between. From germline, CDR1 is SGHVS and CDR2 FQNEAQ. CDR3 length equals 15 residues. The CDR3 bases are TGTGCCAGCAGCTTAAAAGATACCATGAACACTGAAGCTTTCTTT. Amino acid sequence: CASSLKDTMNTEAFF.

The chain recombines TRBV12-3 or TRBV12-4 with TRBJ1-2; 8 bases agree with TRBD1. The V gene end was trimmed by 5 bases and the J gene end by 8 bases; junction bases not matched to a gene: 7. The CDR3 covers 13 residues. The CDR3 nucleotides are TGTGCCAGCAGTAAGACAGGGGTTTGGGGCTACACCTTC. Protein product: CASSKTGVWGYTF.

This clonotype was detected ten times or more. The chain combines TRBV5-5 with TRBJ2-3; TRBD2 matches at 7 bases. Per the germline V gene, CDR1 is SGHKS and CDR2 is YYEKEE (reference sequence). V was pared by 4 bases and J by 1 base, with 3 bases of the junction left unmatched. There are 14 residues in the CDR3. CDR3 in DNA: TGTGCCAGCAGCGACACTAGCGGCACAGATACGCAGTATTTT. Protein: CASSDTSGTDTQYF.

This clonotype was seen repeatedly, ten times or more. V usage is TRBV7-9 and J usage is TRBJ2-2; D is perhaps TRBD1 (5 bases). V lost 11 bases and J 1 base, leaving 8 bases between the germline ends. There are 12 residues in the CDR3. The germline V gene has CDR1 SEHNR and CDR2 FQNEAQ (reference sequence). The DNA for the CDR3 is TGTGCCTCGCAGGGGAACACCGGGGAGCTGTTTTTT. It yields the protein CASQGNTGELFF.